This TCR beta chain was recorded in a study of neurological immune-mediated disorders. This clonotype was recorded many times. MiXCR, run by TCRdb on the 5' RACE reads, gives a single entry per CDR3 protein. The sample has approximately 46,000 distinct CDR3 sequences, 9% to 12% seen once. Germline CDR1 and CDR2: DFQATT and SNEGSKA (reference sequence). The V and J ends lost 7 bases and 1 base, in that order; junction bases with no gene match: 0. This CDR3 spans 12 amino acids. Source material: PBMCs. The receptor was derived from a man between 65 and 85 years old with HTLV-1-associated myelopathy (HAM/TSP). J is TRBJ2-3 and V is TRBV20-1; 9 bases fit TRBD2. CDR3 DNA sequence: TGCAGTGGCGGGGGGGGCACAGATACGCAGTATTTT. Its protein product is CSGGGGTDTQYF.